This T cell receptor (beta chain) was obtained from a study of blood T cell repertoires in COVID-19. Background on the study: PBMCs, B-cell-depleted T cells, or T cells provided the cDNA or gDNA that made up the material.

The CDR3 totals 14 residues. V lost 4 bases and J lost 8; bases outside the gene matches: 5. In germline, CDR1 is SNHLY, CDR2 FYNNEI. In the authors' methods: Cell counts per sample came from amplifying reference gene primers. The protocol was immunoSEQ multiplex PCR, while the TCRdb copy is restricted to in-frame clones and leaves out a portion. V and J calls and clone size come straight from that table; D and trimming were deduced from the DNA. The repertoire holds tens of thousands of clones, with about nine tenths as singletons. Sequenced material: peripheral blood. The TCR was taken from a human donor in a cohort sampled during active COVID-19. This rearrangement joins TRBV2 to TRBJ2-2; 9 positions match TRBD1. The chain's CDR3 is CASSVLDRGGELFF. The DNA for the CDR3 is TGTGCCAGCAGTGTGTTGGACAGGGGAGGGGAGCTGTTTTTT.